This T cell receptor (beta chain) was identified during a study of T cell responses to AZD1222 COVID-19 vaccine. This CDR3 is built from 14 residues. V lost 7 bases and J lost 4, with 16 bases in between. CDR1 and CDR2 (germline): ENHRY, SYGVKD. Measured with immunoSEQ multiplex PCR; TCRdb has only the in-frame clones, and not every one. The data show about 78,000 clones, 85% to 90% seen once. Remarks on this clone: Its antigen is unknown.

Study observations and caveats: Females made up more of the donors, who were largely white British, and clonal diversity may have come out too low.

This TCR derives from an adult who received the AZD1222 COVID-19 vaccine. V is TRBV10-3 and J is TRBJ1-1; possibly TRBD1 for D (5 bases). Sequencing was performed on peripheral blood, taken 28 days after the second AZD1222 dose. In DNA, the CDR3 is TGTGCCATCACCGAGGACCCAGGGTCCACTGAAGCTTTCTTT. This sequence encodes CAITEDPGSTEAFF.